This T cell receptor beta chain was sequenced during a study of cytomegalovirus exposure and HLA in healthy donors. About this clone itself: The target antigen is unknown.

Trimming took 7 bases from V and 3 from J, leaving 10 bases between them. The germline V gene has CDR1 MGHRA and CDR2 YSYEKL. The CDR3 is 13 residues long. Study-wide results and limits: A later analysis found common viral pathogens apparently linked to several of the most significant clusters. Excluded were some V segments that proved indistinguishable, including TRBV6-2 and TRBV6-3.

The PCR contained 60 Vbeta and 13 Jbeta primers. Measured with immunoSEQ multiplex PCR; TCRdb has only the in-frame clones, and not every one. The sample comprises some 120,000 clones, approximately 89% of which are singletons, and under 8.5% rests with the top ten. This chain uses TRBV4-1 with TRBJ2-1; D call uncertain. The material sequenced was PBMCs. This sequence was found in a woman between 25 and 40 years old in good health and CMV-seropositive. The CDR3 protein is CASTPTYYNEQFF. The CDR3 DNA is TGCGCCAGCACACCGACTTACTACAATGAGCAGTTCTTC.